The following is a T cell receptor (beta chain) sequence with its context. V shed 0 bases, J shed 12 bases, and the junction held 0 bases outside the gene matches. In germline, CDR1 is MRHNA, CDR2 SNTAGT. The length of the CDR3 is 12 residues. Produced via immunoSEQ multiplex PCR; TCRdb's table is partial and in-frame only. The data show 200,000 or so clones, with 83% seen just once and about 6.5% held by the top ten. These data belong to a study of blood T cell repertoires in COVID-19. At the level of the study: Samples came from the United States, Italy and Spain, spanning acute and convalescent COVID-19.

This receptor was identified in a woman between 35 and 50 years old with acute or convalescent COVID-19. The specimen was peripheral blood. The chain uses TRBV6-4 and TRBJ2-1; 9 nucleotides line up with TRBD2. CDR3 region: CASSDSSGRQFF. The CDR3 nucleotides read TGTGCCAGCAGTGACTCTAGCGGGAGGCAGTTCTTC.